Presented here are 27 T cell receptor beta chains from one specimen sequenced in a study of CD8 T cells in Susac syndrome. RNA, at about 0.45 to 1 ug, was reverse transcribed with random hexamers. TCRdb ran MiXCR on the immunoSEQ multiplex PCR reads and lists one entry per CDR3 protein. The profile shows about 110,000 distinct CDR3 sequences, 94% of them singletons. Material for sequencing was CD8+ T cells from PBMCs. These receptors came from a human donor with Susac syndrome.

The chain links TRBV5-6 to TRBJ1-5; the match to TRBD1 covers 10 bases. CDR1 is SGHDT, CDR2 YYEEEE, per germline. The CDR3 is made up of 16 amino acids. V trimming: 2 bases; J trimming: 8 bases; junction bases outside the gene matches: 10. The CDR3 sequence: CASSFTGTGDREPQHF. The CDR3 DNA follows: TGTGCCAGCAGCTTCACCGGGACAGGGGACCGTGAGCCCCAGCATTTT.

The J gene is TRBJ2-7, the V gene TRBV7-9; D may be TRBD1 (6 bases). The germline V gene has CDR1 SEHNR and CDR2 FQNEAQ (reference sequence). The CDR3 runs 16 residues. V dropped 4 bases and J dropped 1 base, with 17 bases sitting between them. CDR3 sequence (DNA): TGTGCCAGCAGCTCCCCCGGTGGGGACACTTCCTACGAGCAGTACTTC. It specifies CASSSPGGDTSYEQYF.

The chain joins TRBV29-1 to TRBJ1-1; tentatively, D is TRBD1 (5 bases). The CDR3 length is 12 residues. CDR1 and CDR2 from the germline V gene are SQVTM and ANQGSEA. The V end lost 4 bases, the J end lost 7 bases, and 13 bases lay between the germline ends. CDR3 loop: CSVAWGVGEAFF. CDR3 bases: TGCAGCGTTGCCTGGGGGGTAGGTGAAGCTTTCTTT.

This clonotype has more than one count but fewer than ten. This chain joins TRBV27 and TRBJ1-1; no firm D call. Germline lookup yields CDR1 MNHEY and CDR2 SMNVEV (reference sequence). The CDR3 consists of 13 residues. V lost 2 bases to trimming and J lost 1 base, with 5 bases between them. CDR3 in DNA: TGTGCCAGCAGTTTAGACCAGAACACTGAAGCTTTCTTT. This codes for CASSLDQNTEAFF.

The V call is TRBV29-1, the J call TRBJ2-1, with D possibly TRBD1 on 6 matching bases. The germline V gene encodes CDR1 SQVTM and CDR2 ANQGSEA. V dropped 4 bases and J dropped 5 bases, with 15 bases sitting between them. The CDR3 length is 14 residues. The CDR3 sequence is CSVVEGHDDNEQFF. The CDR3 nucleotides are TGCAGCGTTGTTGAGGGACACGACGACAATGAGCAGTTCTTC.

This chain connects TRBV5-4 to TRBJ2-2; possibly TRBD1 or TRBD2 for D (5 bases each). The V end was cut by 3 bases, the J end by 4 bases, with 10 bases between. CDR1 is SGHNT, CDR2 YYREEE, per germline (reference sequence). The CDR3 is 14 amino acids. The chain's CDR3 is CASSWGPSTGELFF. CDR3 nucleotide sequence: TGTGCCAGCAGCTGGGGACCGAGCACCGGGGAGCTGTTTTTT.

The V gene is TRBV12-3 or TRBV12-4, the J gene TRBJ1-5; no clear D gene. V was clipped by 3 bases and J by 2 bases, with 5 bases between them. The CDR3 runs to 13 residues. The CDR3 DNA reads as TGTGCCAGCAGTTTTGCCGGCAATCAGCCCCAGCATTTT. Translating gives CASSFAGNQPQHF.

The chain links TRBV12-3 or TRBV12-4 to TRBJ1-2; 8 bases fit TRBD1. The CDR3 covers 13 residues. V shed 4 bases, J shed 7 bases, and the junction held 5 bases outside the gene matches. The DNA for the CDR3 is TGTGCCAGCAGTTCCCCAGGGGGCGCTGGCTACACCTTC. It yields the protein CASSSPGGAGYTF.

The rearrangement joins TRBV12-3 or TRBV12-4 to TRBJ2-1; possibly TRBD1 for D (5 bases). This CDR3 has 14 residues. Trimming took 4 bases from V and 4 from J, leaving 11 bases between them. DNA for the CDR3: TGTGCCAGCAGTTCTAAAGGGGTGTACAATGAGCAGTTCTTC. This sequence encodes CASSSKGVYNEQFF.

This clonotype was detected a few times. This rearrangement joins TRBV27 to TRBJ2-7; TRBD2 might be the D (6 bases). Germline assignment: CDR1 MNHEY and CDR2 SMNVEV (reference sequence). This CDR3 contains 11 residues. The CDR3 protein is CASTGGYEQYF. DNA for the CDR3: TGTGCTTCAACCGGGGGTTACGAGCAGTACTTC.

The gene calls are TRBV9 and TRBJ2-1, with D unclear. The CDR3 has 16 residues. The V end lost 4 bases, the J end lost 0 bases, and 14 bases lay between the germline ends. Germline CDR1 SGDLS, CDR2 YYNGEE. For the CDR3, the DNA is TGTGCCAGCAGCACCTCAAGGGCTTCCTCCTACAATGAGCAGTTCTTC. As protein: CASSTSRASSYNEQFF.

V is TRBV7-7 and J is TRBJ2-7, with D perhaps matching TRBD1 (6 bases). Germline V lookup: CDR1 SSHAT, CDR2 FNYEAQ (reference sequence). Trimming shortened V by 5 bases and J by 7 bases, and 12 bases separated the two germline ends. The CDR3 is 12 amino acids. Here the CDR3 DNA reads TGTGCCAGCAGCCCGACTCAGGGGGAGCAGTACTTC. Its translation is CASSPTQGEQYF. Combining the CDR3 with reference TRBV7-7 and TRBJ2-7 gives the whole variable domain GAGVSQSPRYKVTKRGQDVTLRCDPISSHATLYWYQQALGQGPEFLTYFNYEAQPDKSGLPSDRFSAERPEGSISTLTIQRTEQRDSAMYRCASSPTQGEQYFGPGTRLTVT.

The chain links TRBV6-5 to TRBJ1-5; 8 bases are shared with TRBD1. This CDR3 has 15 residues. Germline CDR1 is MNHEY and CDR2 is SVGAGI. With V trimmed by 2 bases and J by 7 bases, 7 bases remained unmatched. The CDR3 loop reads CASSYATGAGQPQHF. The CDR3 coding sequence is TGTGCCAGCAGTTACGCGACAGGGGCCGGCCAGCCCCAGCATTTT.

V usage is TRBV6-6 and J usage is TRBJ1-5; D not certain. V shed 0 bases and J shed 4 bases, with 10 bases lying between them. The CDR3 runs to 15 residues. In germline, CDR1 is MNHNY, CDR2 SVGAGI (reference sequence). CDR3 bases: TGTGCCAGCAGTTACTCTCCCTCCGGAAATCAGCCCCAGCATTTT. This codes for CASSYSPSGNQPQHF.

The CDR3 region has the DNA TGTGCCAGCAGCGCGGGACTAGCGGGGGACGAGCAGTACTTC. It encodes CASSAGLAGDEQYF. The V gene is TRBV9, the J gene TRBJ2-7; the match to TRBD2 covers 14 bases. This CDR3 has 14 residues. The V gene's germline CDR1 is SGDLS and CDR2 YYNGEE. With 3 bases clipped from V and 5 bases from J, the junction kept 1 base outside the gene matches.

The chain recombines TRBV20-1 with TRBJ2-3, with 14 bases identical to TRBD2. The V gene's germline CDR1 is DFQATT and CDR2 SNEGSKA (reference sequence). V was pared by 5 bases and J by 0 bases, with 10 bases of the junction left unmatched. The CDR3 runs to 18 residues. The CDR3 region is CSAVPATSGGASTDTQYF. Written as DNA, the CDR3 is TGCAGTGCTGTCCCCGCGACTAGCGGGGGGGCCAGCACAGATACGCAGTATTTT.

The chain couples TRBV7-9 to TRBJ2-1, with 9 nucleotides matching TRBD2. V gave up 1 base and J gave up 3 bases; unmatched junction bases: 1. Germline CDR1 and CDR2: SEHNR and FQNEAQ (reference sequence). The CDR3 totals 15 residues. The CDR3 here is CASSLGSGSYNEQFF. Written as DNA, the CDR3 is TGTGCCAGCAGCTTAGGTAGCGGGAGCTACAATGAGCAGTTCTTC. The variable domain in full, completed from reference TRBV7-9 and TRBJ2-1, reads DTGVSQNPRHKITKRGQNVTFRCDPISEHNRLYWYRQTLGQGPEFLTYFQNEAQLEKSRLLSDRFSAERPKGSFSTLEIQRTEQGDSAMYLCASSLGSGSYNEQFFGPGTRLTVL.

The gene calls are TRBV25-1 and TRBJ2-5, with D unclear. The V end was cut by 6 bases, the J end by 4 bases, with 6 bases between. The CDR3 runs 11 residues. Germline V gene sequence: CDR1 MGHDK, CDR2 SYGVNS. This CDR3 reads CASRVGETQYF. In DNA, the CDR3 is TGTGCCAGCAGGGTGGGAGAGACCCAGTACTTC.

V usage is TRBV11-1 and J usage is TRBJ2-5, with D perhaps matching TRBD1 or TRBD2 (6 bases each). In germline, CDR1 is SGHAT, CDR2 FQDESV (reference sequence). V was pared by 4 bases and J by 4 bases, with 19 bases between. This CDR3 is built from 16 residues. The CDR3 loop is CASSSYPGEDAETQYF. The CDR3 coding sequence is TGTGCCAGCAGCTCCTACCCAGGGGAGGATGCAGAGACCCAGTACTTC.

J is TRBJ2-3 and V is TRBV3-1; D is unresolved. The V end was cut by 0 bases, the J end by 2 bases, with 9 bases between. The CDR3 runs 15 residues. Germline CDR1 and CDR2: LGHDT and YNNKEL (reference sequence). Here the CDR3 DNA reads TGTGCCAGCAGCCAAGATCGGCAGTACACAGATACGCAGTATTTT. Its translation: CASSQDRQYTDTQYF.

In this sample, this clonotype turned up once. Here the CDR3 reads CASSVAGTINTEAFF. As DNA, the CDR3 is TGTGCCAGCAGCGTAGCAGGAACCATAAACACTGAAGCTTTCTTT. This chain connects TRBV9 to TRBJ1-1; D unclear. CDR1 and CDR2 (germline): SGDLS, YYNGEE. The CDR3 has 15 residues. V was cut by 0 bases and J by 2 bases, with 11 bases left in between.

In its sample, this clonotype was seen once. The V gene is TRBV12-3 or TRBV12-4, the J gene TRBJ1-2, with TRBD1 matching over 10 bases. The CDR3 runs 14 residues. Trimming removed 6 bases from V and 5 bases from J; junction bases left unmatched: 6. CDR3 nucleotide sequence: TGTGCCAGCAGCTCGACAGGGGGCTCTTATGGCTACACCTTC. It codes for CASSSTGGSYGYTF.

The CDR3 spells CASSRDRAPNTGELFF. The CDR3 bases are TGTGCCAGCAGCCGCGACAGGGCCCCGAACACCGGGGAGCTGTTTTTT. This chain uses TRBV6-1 with TRBJ2-2, with 7 bases identical to TRBD1. The germline gives CDR1 MNHNS, CDR2 SASEGT. This CDR3 spans 16 amino acids. J was trimmed by 0 bases and V by 6 bases; bases with no gene match: 7.

This sequence joins TRBV9 and TRBJ1-6; 7 bases match TRBD1. Trimming cost V 3 bases and J 6 bases; bases outside gene matches: 3. The CDR3 length is 14 residues. Looked up from germline, CDR1 is SGDLS and CDR2 is YYNGEE. The CDR3 nucleotides are TGTGCCAGCAGCGCGACAGGGAGTAATTCACCCCTCCACTTT. Residues: CASSATGSNSPLHF.

The genes are TRBV7-9 and TRBJ2-5; TRBD1 matches 7 bases. Trimming at V came to 2 bases and at J to 0 bases, leaving 12 bases not matched to a gene. In germline, CDR1 is SEHNR, CDR2 FQNEAQ (reference sequence). The CDR3 loop spans 18 amino acids. The CDR3 is CASSLLRQGAVYQETQYF. CDR3 coding DNA: TGTGCCAGCAGCTTACTTAGACAGGGTGCGGTTTACCAAGAGACCCAGTACTTC.

This rearrangement joins TRBV9 to TRBJ1-2, with no clear D. The CDR3 runs 14 residues. Deletions cut 0 bases from V and 4 bases from J, with 10 bases between. Germline CDR1 SGDLS, CDR2 YYNGEE. Written as DNA, the CDR3 is TGTGCCAGCAGCGTAGAGTACGGCCCCTATGGCTACACCTTC. Translated, it gives CASSVEYGPYGYTF. Based on the CDR3 plus reference TRBV9 and TRBJ1-2, the full variable domain is DSGVTQTPKHLITATGQRVTLRCSPRSGDLSVYWYQQSLDQGLQFLIQYYNGEERAKGNILERFSAQQFPDLHSELNLSSLELGDSALYFCASSVEYGPYGYTFGSGTRLTVV.

As DNA, the CDR3 is TGTGCCAGCAGTCCTTTTGCAACTAATGAAAAACTGTTTTTT. Residues: CASSPFATNEKLFF. The chain recombines TRBV25-1 with TRBJ1-4; D unclear. Germline-derived CDR1 and CDR2 are MGHDK and SYGVNS. The V and J ends lost 5 bases and 0 bases respectively, with 7 bases between them. There are 14 residues in the CDR3.